This T cell receptor (beta chain) stems from a study of shared clonotypes between healthy human individuals. At the deep level, the assay was run. The sequenced material, unsorted PBMC DNA, was run on ten immunoSEQ deep assay plates. Repertoires were generated with immunoSEQ multiplex PCR, while TCRdb's copy carries only in-frame clones and drops some. The data show hundreds of thousands of clones, roughly four fifths seen once. The CDR3 has 16 amino acids. CDR1 is SGHTA, CDR2 FQGNSA, per germline. J gave up 2 bases and V 1 base, and 1 base lay outside the gene matches. This clone was recorded many times. The target antigen is unknown. The study, taken as a whole, reports: Measured sharing among donors was expected to vary with sequencing depth. The study sampled only blood, and tissue repertoires likely differ.

This clonotype was sampled from a woman in her forties in good health. Some clones in this sample may be carry-over from other donors' samples. The sample comprised PBMCs. The chain has TRBV7-2 and TRBJ2-2; 10 positions agree with TRBD2. This CDR3 reads CASSLELAGNTGELFF. CDR3 bases: TGTGCCAGCAGCTTAGAACTAGCGGGAAACACCGGGGAGCTGTTTTTT.